The source of this T cell receptor (beta chain) is a study of Graves' ophthalmopathy and Graves' hyperthyroidism. Ten or more counts support this clonotype. V dropped 0 bases and J dropped 7 bases, with 12 bases sitting between them. Germline V lookup: CDR1 LGHDT, CDR2 YNNKEL (reference sequence). The CDR3 covers 14 residues. Being free of ophthalmopathy for 18 months of follow-up defined stable hyperthyroidism. The study amplified TCR beta CDR3 regions using RNA transcripts. An initial RT-PCR round employing HTBI primers preceded a second-round multiplex PCR. From the multiplex PCR reads, TCRdb called clonotypes with MiXCR, one entry per CDR3 protein. This sample has 350,000 to 400,000 distinct CDR3 sequences; approximately 15% occur once, and the top ten carry 5.5% to 7%.

The sequenced sample consisted of peripheral blood. The rearrangement joins TRBV3-1 to TRBJ2-5; D gene ambiguous. The TCR originated in a woman under 30 with stable Graves' hyperthyroidism. CDR3: CASSQDPKAGTQYF. The CDR3 coding sequence is TGTGCCAGCAGCCAAGATCCAAAAGCAGGGACCCAGTACTTC.